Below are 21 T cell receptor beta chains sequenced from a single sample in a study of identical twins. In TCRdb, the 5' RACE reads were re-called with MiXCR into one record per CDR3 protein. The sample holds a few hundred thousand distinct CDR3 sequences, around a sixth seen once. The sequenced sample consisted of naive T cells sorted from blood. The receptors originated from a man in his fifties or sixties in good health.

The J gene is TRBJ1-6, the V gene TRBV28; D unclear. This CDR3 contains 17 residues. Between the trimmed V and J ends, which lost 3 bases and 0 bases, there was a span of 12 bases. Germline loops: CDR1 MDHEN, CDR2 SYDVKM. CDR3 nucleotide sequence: TGTGCCAGCAGTTTTGCATTGCACAGCTCCTATAATTCACCCCTCCACTTT. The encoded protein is CASSFALHSSYNSPLHF.

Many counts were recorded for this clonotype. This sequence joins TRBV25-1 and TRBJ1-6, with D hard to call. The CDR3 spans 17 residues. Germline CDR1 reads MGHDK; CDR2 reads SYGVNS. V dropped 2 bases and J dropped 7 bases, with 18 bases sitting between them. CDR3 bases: TGTGCCAGCAGTGAAGGCCTAGCGGGCTATGTGAATTCACCCCTCCACTTT. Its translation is CASSEGLAGYVNSPLHF.

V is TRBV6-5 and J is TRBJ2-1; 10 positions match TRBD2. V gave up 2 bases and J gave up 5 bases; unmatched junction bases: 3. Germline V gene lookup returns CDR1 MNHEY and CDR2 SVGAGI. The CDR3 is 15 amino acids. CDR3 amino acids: CASSYSGGGNNEQFF. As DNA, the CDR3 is TGTGCCAGCAGTTACAGCGGGGGGGGGAACAATGAGCAGTTCTTC.

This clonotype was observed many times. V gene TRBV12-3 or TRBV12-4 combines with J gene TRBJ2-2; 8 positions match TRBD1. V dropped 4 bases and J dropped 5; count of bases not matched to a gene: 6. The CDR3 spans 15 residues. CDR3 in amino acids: CASSSGQGATGELFF. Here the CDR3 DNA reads TGTGCCAGCAGTTCGGGGCAGGGGGCTACCGGGGAGCTGTTTTTT.

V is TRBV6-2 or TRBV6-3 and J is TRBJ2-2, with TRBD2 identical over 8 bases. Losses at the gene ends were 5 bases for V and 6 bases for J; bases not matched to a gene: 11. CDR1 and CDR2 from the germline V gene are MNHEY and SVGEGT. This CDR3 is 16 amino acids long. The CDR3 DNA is TGTGCCAGCAGTATTTTCGGGACTAGACTCCCCGGGGAGCTGTTTTTT. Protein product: CASSIFGTRLPGELFF.

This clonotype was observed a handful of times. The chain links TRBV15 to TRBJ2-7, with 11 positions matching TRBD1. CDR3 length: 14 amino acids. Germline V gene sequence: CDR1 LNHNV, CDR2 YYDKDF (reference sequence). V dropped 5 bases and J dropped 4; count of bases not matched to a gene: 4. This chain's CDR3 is CATSEDRGLYEQYF. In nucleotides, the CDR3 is TGTGCCACCAGCGAGGACAGGGGGCTGTACGAGCAGTACTTC.

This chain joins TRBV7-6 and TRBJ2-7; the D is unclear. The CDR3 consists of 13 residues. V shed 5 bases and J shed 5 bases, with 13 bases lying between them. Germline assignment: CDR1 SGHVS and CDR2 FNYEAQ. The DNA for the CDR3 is TGTGCCAGCAGCCCTGACCCGGTGGACGAGCAGTACTTC. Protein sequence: CASSPDPVDEQYF.

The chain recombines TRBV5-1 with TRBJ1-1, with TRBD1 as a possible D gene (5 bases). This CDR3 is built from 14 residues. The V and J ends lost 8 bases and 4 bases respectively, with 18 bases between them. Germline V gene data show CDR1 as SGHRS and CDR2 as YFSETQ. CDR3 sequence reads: CARDRGEKGTEAFF. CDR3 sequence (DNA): TGCGCCAGAGACCGGGGCGAGAAGGGCACTGAAGCTTTCTTT.

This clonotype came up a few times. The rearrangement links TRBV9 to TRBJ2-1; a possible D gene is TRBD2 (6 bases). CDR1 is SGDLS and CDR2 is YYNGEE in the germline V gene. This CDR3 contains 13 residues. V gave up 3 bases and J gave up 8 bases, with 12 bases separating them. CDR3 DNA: TGTGCCAGCAGCGCAGGAGGGTGGGATGAGCAGTTCTTC. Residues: CASSAGGWDEQFF.

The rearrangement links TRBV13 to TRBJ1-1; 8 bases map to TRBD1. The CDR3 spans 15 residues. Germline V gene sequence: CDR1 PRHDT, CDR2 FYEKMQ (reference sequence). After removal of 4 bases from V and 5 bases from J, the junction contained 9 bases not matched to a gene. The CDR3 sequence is CASSWTGTGRTEAFF. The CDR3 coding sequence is TGTGCCAGCAGCTGGACCGGGACAGGTCGTACTGAAGCTTTCTTT.

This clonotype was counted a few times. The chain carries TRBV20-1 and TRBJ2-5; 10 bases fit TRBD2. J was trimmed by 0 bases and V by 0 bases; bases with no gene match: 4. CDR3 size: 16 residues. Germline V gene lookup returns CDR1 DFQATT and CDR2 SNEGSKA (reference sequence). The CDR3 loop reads CSARELAGRYQETQYF. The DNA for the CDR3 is TGCAGTGCTAGAGAACTAGCGGGAAGGTACCAAGAGACCCAGTACTTC.

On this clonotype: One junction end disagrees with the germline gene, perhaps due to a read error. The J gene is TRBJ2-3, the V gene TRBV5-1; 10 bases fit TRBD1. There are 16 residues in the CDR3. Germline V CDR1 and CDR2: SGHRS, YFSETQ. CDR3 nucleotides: TGCGCTAGCAGCTTACCTGGGACAGGGGCCACAGATACGCAGTATTTT. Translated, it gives CASSLPGTGATDTQYF.

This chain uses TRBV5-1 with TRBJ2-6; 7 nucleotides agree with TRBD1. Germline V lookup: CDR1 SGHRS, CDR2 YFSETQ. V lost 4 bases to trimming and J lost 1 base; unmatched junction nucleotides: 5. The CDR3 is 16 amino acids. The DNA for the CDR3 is TGCGCCAGCAGCGTTATGACAGGGTCTGGGGCCAACGTCCTGACTTTC. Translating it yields CASSVMTGSGANVLTF.

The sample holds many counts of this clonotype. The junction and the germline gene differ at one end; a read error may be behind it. CDR3 sequence: CASSLVEETQYF. The DNA for the CDR3 is TGTGCCAGCAGTTTGGTGGAAGAGACCCAGTACTTC. The V and J genes are TRBV5-1 and TRBJ2-5, with D hard to call. Germline V gene lookup returns CDR1 SGHRS and CDR2 YFSETQ. CDR3 length equals 12 residues. The full variable domain, rest sourced from reference TRBV5-1 and TRBJ2-5, is KAGVTQTPRYLIKTRGQQVTLSCSPISGHRSVSWYQQTPGQGLQFLFEYFSETQRNKGNFPGRFSGRQFSNSRSEMNVSTLELGDSALYLCASSLVEETQYFGPGTRLLVL.

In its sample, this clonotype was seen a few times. CDR3 bases: TGCGCCAGCTCCAGGGAGGGGCCTGATCGTTACAATGAGCAGTTCTTC. Amino acid sequence: CASSREGPDRYNEQFF. The gene calls are TRBV5-1 and TRBJ2-1; 7 bases fit TRBD2. This CDR3 is 16 amino acids long. Germline V gene lookup returns CDR1 SGHRS and CDR2 YFSETQ. V dropped 7 bases and J dropped 4; count of bases not matched to a gene: 14.

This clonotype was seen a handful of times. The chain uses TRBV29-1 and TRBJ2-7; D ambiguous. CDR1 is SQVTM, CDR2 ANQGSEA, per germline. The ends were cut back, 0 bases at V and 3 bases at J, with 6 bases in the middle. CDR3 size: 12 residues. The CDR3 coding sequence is TGCAGCGTTGAAGATAAGGGCTACGAGCAGTACTTC. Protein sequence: CSVEDKGYEQYF.

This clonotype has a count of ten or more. CDR3 bases: TGTGCCAGCAGCTTCGGGACAGGGGTCTCCTACGAGCAGTACTTC. Translation gives CASSFGTGVSYEQYF. The gene calls are TRBV7-9 and TRBJ2-7; 10 bases are shared with TRBD1. CDR1 and CDR2 from the germline V gene are SEHNR and FQNEAQ (reference sequence). The CDR3 has 15 amino acids. V lost 3 bases to trimming and J lost 0 bases; unmatched junction nucleotides: 2.

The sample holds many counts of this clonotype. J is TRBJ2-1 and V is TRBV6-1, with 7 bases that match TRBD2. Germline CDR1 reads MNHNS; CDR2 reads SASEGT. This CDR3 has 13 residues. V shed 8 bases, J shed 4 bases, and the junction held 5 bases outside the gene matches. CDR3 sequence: CASARGLYNEQFF. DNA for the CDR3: TGTGCCAGCGCCCGGGGACTATACAATGAGCAGTTCTTC.

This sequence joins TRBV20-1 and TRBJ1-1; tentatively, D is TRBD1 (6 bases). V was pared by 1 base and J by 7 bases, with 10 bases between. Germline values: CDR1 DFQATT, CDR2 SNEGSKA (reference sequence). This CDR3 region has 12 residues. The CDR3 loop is CSARVRGGEAFF. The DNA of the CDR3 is TGCAGTGCTAGAGTCAGGGGCGGTGAAGCTTTCTTT.

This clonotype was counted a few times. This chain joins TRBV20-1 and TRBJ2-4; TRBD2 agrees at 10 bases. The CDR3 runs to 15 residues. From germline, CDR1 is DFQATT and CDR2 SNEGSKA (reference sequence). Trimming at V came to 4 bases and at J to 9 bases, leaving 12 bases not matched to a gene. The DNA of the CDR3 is TGCAGTGCTAAGCTCACCGGGACTAGCGACGGCATTCAGTACTTC. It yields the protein CSAKLTGTSDGIQYF.

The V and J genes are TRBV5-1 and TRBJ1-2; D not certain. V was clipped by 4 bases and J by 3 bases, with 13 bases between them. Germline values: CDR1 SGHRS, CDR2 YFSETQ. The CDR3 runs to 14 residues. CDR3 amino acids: CASSTGPLDYGYTF. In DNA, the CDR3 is TGCGCCAGCAGCACCGGGCCACTTGACTATGGCTACACCTTC.